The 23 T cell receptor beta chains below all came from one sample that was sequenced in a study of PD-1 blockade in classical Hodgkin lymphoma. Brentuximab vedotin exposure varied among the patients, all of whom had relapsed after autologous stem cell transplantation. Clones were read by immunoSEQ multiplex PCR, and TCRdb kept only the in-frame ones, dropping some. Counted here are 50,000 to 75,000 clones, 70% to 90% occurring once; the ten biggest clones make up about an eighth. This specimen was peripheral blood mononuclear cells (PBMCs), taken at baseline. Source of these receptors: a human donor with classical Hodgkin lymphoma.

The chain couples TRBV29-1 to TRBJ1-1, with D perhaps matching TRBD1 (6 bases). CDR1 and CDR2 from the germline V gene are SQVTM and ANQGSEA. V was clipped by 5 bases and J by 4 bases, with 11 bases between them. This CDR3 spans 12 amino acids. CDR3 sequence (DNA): TGCAGCGTTCGGACAGCCCCCACTGAAGCTTTCTTT. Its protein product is CSVRTAPTEAFF.

Written as DNA, the CDR3 is TGTGCCAGCAGCTTAGCGGCCCGGTGGGGATATAATTCACCCCTCCACTTT. This gives the protein CASSLAARWGYNSPLHF. The genes are TRBV7-9 and TRBJ1-6; D gene uncertain. The CDR3 extends over 17 amino acids. Trimming left V 0 bases short and J 4 bases short, with 13 bases between. The V gene's germline CDR1 is SEHNR and CDR2 FQNEAQ (reference sequence).

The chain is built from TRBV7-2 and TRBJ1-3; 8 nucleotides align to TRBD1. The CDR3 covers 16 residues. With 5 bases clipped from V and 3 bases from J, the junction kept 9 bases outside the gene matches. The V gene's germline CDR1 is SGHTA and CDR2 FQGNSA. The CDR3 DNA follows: TGTGCCAGCAGCCTCAAAACAGGGGGAGGTGGAAACACCATATATTTT. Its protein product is CASSLKTGGGGNTIYF.

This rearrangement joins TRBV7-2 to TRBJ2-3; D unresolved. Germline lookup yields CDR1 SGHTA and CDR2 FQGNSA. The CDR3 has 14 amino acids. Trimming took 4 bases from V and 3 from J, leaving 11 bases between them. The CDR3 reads CASSYSPWTDTQYF. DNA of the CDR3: TGTGCCAGCAGCTATAGTCCCTGGACAGATACGCAGTATTTT.

The CDR3 sequence: CASRAGPNNEQFF. The CDR3 nucleotides read TGCGCCAGCAGGGCCGGGCCCAACAATGAGCAGTTCTTC. J is TRBJ2-1 and V is TRBV5-1; D is undetermined. Germline lookup yields CDR1 SGHRS and CDR2 YFSETQ. The CDR3 covers 13 residues. V was trimmed by 5 bases and J by 5 bases, leaving 11 bases between them.

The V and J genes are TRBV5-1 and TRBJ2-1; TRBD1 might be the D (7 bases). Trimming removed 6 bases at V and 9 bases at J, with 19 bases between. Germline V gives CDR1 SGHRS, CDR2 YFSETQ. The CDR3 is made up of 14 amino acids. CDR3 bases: TGCGCCAGCATCCGCGGAGGAGGGGACAGTGAGCAGTTCTTC. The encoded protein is CASIRGGGDSEQFF.

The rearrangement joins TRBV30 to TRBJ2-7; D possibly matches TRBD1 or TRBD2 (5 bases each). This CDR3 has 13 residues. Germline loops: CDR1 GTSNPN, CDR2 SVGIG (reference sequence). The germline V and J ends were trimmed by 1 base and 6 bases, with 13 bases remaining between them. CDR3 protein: CAWSAGTAPEQYF. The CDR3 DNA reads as TGTGCCTGGAGTGCAGGGACGGCCCCCGAGCAGTACTTC.

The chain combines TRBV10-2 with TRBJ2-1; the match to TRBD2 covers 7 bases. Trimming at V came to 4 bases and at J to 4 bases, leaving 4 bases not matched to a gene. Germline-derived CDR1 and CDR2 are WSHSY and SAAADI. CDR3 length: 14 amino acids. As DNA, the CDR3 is TGCGCCAGCAGTGGGAATAGCGGGTACAATGAGCAGTTCTTC. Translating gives CASSGNSGYNEQFF.

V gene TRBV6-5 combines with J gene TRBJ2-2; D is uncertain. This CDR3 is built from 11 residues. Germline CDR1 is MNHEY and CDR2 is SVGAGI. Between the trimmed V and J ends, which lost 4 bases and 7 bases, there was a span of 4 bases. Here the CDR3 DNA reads TGTGCCAGCAGTTCTGGCGGGGAGCTGTTTTTT. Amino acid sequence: CASSSGGELFF.

This CDR3 is CAWSVHPVNTEAFF. Here the CDR3 DNA reads TGTGCCTGGAGTGTACACCCGGTGAACACTGAAGCTTTCTTT. V gene TRBV30 combines with J gene TRBJ1-1; D is uncertain. CDR3 length: 14 amino acids. The germline V and J ends were trimmed by 0 bases and 0 bases, with 8 bases remaining between them. The germline CDR1 and CDR2 sequences are GTSNPN and SVGIG (reference sequence). The whole variable domain, remainder taken from reference TRBV30 and TRBJ1-1, is SQTIHQWPATLVQPVGSPLSLECTVEGTSNPNLYWYRQAAGRGLQLLFYSVGIGQISSEVPQNLSASRPQDRQFILSSKKLLLSDSGFYLCAWSVHPVNTEAFFGQGTRLTVV.

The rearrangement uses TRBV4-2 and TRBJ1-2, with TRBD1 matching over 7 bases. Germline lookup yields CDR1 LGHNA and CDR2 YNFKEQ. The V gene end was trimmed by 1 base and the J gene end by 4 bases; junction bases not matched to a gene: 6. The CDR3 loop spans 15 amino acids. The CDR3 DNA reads TGTGCCAGCAGCCAAGTAGGGGGACAGATCTATGGCTACACCTTC. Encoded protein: CASSQVGGQIYGYTF.

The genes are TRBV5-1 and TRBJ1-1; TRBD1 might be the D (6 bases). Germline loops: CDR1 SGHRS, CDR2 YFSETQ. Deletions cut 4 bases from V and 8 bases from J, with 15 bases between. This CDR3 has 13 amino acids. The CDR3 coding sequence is TGCGCCAGCAGCCCCCCAGCCGGGGGCGAAGCTTTCTTT. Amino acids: CASSPPAGGEAFF.

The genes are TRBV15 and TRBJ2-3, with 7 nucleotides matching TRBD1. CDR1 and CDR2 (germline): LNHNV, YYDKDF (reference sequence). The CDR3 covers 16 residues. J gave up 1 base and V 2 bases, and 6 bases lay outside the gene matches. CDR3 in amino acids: CATSRLGGLGTDTQYF. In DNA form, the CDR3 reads TGTGCCACCAGCAGATTAGGGGGCCTTGGCACAGATACGCAGTATTTT. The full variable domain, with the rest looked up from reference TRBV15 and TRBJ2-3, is DAMVIQNPRYQVTQFGKPVTLSCSQTLNHNVMYWYQQKSSQAPKLLFHYYDKDFNNEADTPDNFQSRRPNTSFCFLDIRSPGLGDTAMYLCATSRLGGLGTDTQYFGPGTRLTVL.

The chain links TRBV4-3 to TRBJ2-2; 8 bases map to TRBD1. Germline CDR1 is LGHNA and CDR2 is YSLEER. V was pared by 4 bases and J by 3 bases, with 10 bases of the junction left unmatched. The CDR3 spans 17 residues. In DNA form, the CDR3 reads TGCGCCAGCAGCCCAGACGAGACAGGGGCGGACACCGGGGAGCTGTTTTTT. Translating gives CASSPDETGADTGELFF.

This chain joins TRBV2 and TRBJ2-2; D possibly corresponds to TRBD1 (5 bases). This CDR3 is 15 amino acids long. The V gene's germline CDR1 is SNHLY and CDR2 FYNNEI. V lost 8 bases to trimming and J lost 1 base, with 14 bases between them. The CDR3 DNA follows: TGTGCCAGCCGGTTGGTAGGGGAGAACACCGGGGAGCTGTTTTTT. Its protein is CASRLVGENTGELFF.

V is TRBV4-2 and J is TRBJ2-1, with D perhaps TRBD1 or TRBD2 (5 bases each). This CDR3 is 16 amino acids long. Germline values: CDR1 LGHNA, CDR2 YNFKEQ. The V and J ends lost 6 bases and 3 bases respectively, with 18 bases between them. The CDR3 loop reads CASSIARDGLYNEQFF. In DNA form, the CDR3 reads TGTGCCAGCAGTATAGCTAGGGACGGACTCTACAATGAGCAGTTCTTC.

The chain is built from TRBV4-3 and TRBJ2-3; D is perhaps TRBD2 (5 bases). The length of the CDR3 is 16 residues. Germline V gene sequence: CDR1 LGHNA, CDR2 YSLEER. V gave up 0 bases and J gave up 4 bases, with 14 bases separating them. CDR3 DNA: TGCGCCAGCAGCCAAGAGGACCGGGCGGGTGCAGATACGCAGTATTTT. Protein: CASSQEDRAGADTQYF.

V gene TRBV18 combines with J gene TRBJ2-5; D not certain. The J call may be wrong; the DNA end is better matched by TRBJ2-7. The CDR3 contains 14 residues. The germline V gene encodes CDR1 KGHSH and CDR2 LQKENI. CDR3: CASSPQEGSYEQYF. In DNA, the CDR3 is TGTGCCAGCTCACCACAAGAAGGATCCTACGAGCAGTACTTC.

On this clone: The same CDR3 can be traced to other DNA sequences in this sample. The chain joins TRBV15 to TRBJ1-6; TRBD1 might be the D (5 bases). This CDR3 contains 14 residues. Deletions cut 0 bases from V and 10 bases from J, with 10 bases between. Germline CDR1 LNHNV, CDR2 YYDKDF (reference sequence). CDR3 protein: CATSRDVRGSPLHF. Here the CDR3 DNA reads TGTGCCACCAGCAGAGATGTGAGGGGCTCACCCCTCCACTTT.

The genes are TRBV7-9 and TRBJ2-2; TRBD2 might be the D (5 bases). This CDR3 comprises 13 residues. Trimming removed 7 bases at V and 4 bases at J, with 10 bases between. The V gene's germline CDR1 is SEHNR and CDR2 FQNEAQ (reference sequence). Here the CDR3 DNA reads TGTGCCAGCACCCGGGGATTCACCGGGGAGCTGTTTTTT. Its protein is CASTRGFTGELFF.

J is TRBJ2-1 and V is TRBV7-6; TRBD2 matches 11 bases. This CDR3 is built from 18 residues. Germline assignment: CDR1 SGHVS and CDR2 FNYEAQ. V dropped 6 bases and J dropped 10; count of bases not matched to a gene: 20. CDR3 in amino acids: CASSPILAGADRRVEQFF. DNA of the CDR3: TGTGCCAGCAGTCCAATACTAGCGGGGGCCGATCGCAGGGTAGAGCAGTTCTTC.

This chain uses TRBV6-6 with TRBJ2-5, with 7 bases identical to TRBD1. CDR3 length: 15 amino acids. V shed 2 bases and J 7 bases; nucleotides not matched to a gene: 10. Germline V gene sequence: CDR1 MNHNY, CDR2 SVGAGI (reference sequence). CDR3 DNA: TGTGCCAGCAGTTACCCGGGACAGACCCTGGTGACCCAGTACTTC. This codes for CASSYPGQTLVTQYF.

As DNA, the CDR3 is TGTGCCAGCAGTCCCGTTCGGGACATCTCCTACGAGCAGTACTTC. This codes for CASSPVRDISYEQYF. The chain combines TRBV5-6 with TRBJ2-7; possibly TRBD1 for D (6 bases). The CDR3 is 15 residues long. V was shortened by 5 bases and J by 0 bases, with 15 bases between the two germline ends. CDR1 is SGHDT, CDR2 YYEEEE, per germline.